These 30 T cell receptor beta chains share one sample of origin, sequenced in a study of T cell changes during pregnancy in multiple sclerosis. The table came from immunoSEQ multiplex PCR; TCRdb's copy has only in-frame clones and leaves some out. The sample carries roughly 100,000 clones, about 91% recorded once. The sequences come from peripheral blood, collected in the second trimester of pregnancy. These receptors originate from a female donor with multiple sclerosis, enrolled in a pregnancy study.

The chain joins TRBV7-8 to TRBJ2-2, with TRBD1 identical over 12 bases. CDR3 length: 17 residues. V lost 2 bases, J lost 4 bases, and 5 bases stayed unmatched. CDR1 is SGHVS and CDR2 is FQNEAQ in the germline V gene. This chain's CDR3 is CASSLSGTGGGTGELFF. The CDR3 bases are TGTGCCAGCAGCTTATCCGGGACAGGGGGCGGCACCGGGGAGCTGTTTTTT.

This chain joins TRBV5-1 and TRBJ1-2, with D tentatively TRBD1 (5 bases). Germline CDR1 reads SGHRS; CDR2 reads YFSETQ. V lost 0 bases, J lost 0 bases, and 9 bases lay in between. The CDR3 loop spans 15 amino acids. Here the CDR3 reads CASSLGGSSNYGYTF. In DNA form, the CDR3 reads TGCGCCAGCAGCTTGGGGGGCAGCTCTAACTATGGCTACACCTTC.

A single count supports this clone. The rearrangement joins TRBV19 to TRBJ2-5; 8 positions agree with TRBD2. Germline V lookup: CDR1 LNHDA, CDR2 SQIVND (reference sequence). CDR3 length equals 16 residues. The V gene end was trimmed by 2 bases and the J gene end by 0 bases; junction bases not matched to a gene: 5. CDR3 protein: CASSIRASGYQETQYF. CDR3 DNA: TGTGCCAGTAGTATAAGGGCTAGCGGGTACCAAGAGACCCAGTACTTC.

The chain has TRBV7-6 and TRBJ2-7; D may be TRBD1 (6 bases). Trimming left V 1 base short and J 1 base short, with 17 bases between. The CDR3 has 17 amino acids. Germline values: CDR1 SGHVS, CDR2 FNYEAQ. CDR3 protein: CASSLVGAAGTSYEQYF. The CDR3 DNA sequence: TGTGCCAGCAGCTTAGTAGGAGCGGCAGGGACATCCTACGAGCAGTACTTC. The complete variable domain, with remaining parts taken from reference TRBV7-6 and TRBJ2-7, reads GAGVSQSPRYKVTKRGQDVALRCDPISGHVSLYWYRQALGQGPEFLTYFNYEAQQDKSGLPNDRFSAERPEGSISTLTIQRTEQRDSAMYRCASSLVGAAGTSYEQYFGPGTRLTVT.

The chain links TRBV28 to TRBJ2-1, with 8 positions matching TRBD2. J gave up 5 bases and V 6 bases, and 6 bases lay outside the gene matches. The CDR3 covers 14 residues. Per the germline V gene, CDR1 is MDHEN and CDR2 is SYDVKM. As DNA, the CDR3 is TGTGCCAGCAGGCAACTAGCGGAAAACAATGAGCAGTTCTTC. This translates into CASRQLAENNEQFF.

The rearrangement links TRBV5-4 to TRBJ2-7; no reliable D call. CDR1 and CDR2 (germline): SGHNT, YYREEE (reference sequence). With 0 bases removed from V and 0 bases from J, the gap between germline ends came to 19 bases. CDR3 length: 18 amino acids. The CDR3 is CASSLDGFPSFSSYEQYF. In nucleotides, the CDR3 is TGTGCCAGCAGCTTGGACGGGTTTCCCTCTTTTAGCTCCTACGAGCAGTACTTC. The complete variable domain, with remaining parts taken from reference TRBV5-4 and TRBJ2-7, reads ETGVTQSPTHLIKTRGQQVTLRCSSQSGHNTVSWYQQALGQGPQFIFQYYREEENGRGNFPPRFSGLQFPNYSSELNVNALELDDSALYLCASSLDGFPSFSSYEQYFGPGTRLTVT.

The CDR3 sequence: CASSFGDSKYTEAFF. CDR3 in DNA: TGTGCCAGCAGCTTTGGGGACAGTAAGTACACTGAAGCTTTCTTT. The gene calls are TRBV5-6 and TRBJ1-1; TRBD1 agrees at 7 bases. The CDR3 runs 15 residues. Per the germline V gene, CDR1 is SGHDT and CDR2 is YYEEEE. V lost 2 bases, J lost 3 bases, and 7 bases stayed unmatched.

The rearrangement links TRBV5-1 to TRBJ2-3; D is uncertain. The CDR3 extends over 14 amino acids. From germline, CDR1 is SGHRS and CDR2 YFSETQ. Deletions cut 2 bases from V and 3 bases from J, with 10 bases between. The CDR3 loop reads CASSLGGWTDTQYF. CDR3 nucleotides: TGCGCCAGCAGCTTAGGCGGTTGGACAGATACGCAGTATTTT. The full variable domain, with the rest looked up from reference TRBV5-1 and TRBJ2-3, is KAGVTQTPRYLIKTRGQQVTLSCSPISGHRSVSWYQQTPGQGLQFLFEYFSETQRNKGNFPGRFSGRQFSNSRSEMNVSTLELGDSALYLCASSLGGWTDTQYFGPGTRLTVL.

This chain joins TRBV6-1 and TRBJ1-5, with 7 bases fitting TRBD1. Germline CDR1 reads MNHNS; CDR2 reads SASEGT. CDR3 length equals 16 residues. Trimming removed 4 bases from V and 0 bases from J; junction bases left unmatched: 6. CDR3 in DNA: TGTGCCAGCAGTGGGGGACAGCCATATAGCAATCAGCCCCAGCATTTT. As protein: CASSGGQPYSNQPQHF.

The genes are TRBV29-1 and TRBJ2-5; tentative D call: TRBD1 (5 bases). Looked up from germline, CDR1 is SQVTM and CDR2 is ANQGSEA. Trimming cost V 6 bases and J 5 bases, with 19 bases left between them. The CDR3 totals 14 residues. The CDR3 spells CSVTRQGVGETQYF. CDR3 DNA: TGCAGCGTCACCAGGCAGGGTGTGGGGGAGACCCAGTACTTC.

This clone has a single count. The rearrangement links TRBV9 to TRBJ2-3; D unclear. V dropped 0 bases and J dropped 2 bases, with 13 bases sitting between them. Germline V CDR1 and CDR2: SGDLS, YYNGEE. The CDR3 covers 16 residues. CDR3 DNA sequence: TGTGCCAGCAGCGTAGAACGCTGGAGCCCCACAGATACGCAGTATTTT. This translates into CASSVERWSPTDTQYF.

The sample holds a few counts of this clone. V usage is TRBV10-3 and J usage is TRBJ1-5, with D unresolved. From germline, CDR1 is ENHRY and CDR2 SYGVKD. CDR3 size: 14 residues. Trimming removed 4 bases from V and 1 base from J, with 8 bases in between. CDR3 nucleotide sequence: TGTGCCATCAGTGTTGAGGGAAGCAATCAGCCCCAGCATTTT. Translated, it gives CAISVEGSNQPQHF.

This CDR3 is CASSSRGQGRSKPYEQYF. CDR3 bases: TGTGCCAGCAGTTCCCGAGGACAGGGGAGAAGTAAGCCCTACGAGCAGTACTTC. The chain couples TRBV28 to TRBJ2-7; TRBD1 agrees at 9 bases. Germline loops: CDR1 MDHEN, CDR2 SYDVKM. V trimming: 4 bases; J trimming: 2 bases; junction bases outside the gene matches: 15. This CDR3 has 18 amino acids.

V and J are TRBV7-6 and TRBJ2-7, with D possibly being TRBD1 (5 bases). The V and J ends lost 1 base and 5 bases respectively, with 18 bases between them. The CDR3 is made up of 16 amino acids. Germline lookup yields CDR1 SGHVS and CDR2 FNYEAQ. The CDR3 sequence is CASSLGQGRLVDEQYF. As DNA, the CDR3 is TGTGCCAGCAGCTTAGGTCAGGGTCGGTTGGTGGACGAGCAGTACTTC. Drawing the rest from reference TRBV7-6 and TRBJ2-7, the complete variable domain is GAGVSQSPRYKVTKRGQDVALRCDPISGHVSLYWYRQALGQGPEFLTYFNYEAQQDKSGLPNDRFSAERPEGSISTLTIQRTEQRDSAMYRCASSLGQGRLVDEQYFGPGTRLTVT.

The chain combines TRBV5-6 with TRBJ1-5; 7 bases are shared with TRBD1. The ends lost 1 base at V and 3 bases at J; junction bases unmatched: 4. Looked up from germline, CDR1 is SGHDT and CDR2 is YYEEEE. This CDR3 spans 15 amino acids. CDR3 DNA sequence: TGTGCCAGCAGCTTGAGGGGACAGTTCAATCAGCCCCAGCATTTT. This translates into CASSLRGQFNQPQHF.

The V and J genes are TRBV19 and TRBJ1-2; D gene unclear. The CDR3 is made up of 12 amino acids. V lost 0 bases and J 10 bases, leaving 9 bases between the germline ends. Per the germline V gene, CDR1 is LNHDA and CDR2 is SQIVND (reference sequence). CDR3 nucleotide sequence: TGTGCCAGTAGTATAGAGGCCAGAAACTACACCTTC. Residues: CASSIEARNYTF.

CDR3 sequence (DNA): TGTGCCAGTAGTCCCCGTTTTAGCGTAGTATCCAATGAGCAGTTCTTC. Its translation: CASSPRFSVVSNEQFF. The rearrangement links TRBV19 to TRBJ2-1, with a possible D match to TRBD2 (5 bases). Germline values: CDR1 LNHDA, CDR2 SQIVND (reference sequence). This CDR3 contains 16 residues. The ends were cut back, 5 bases at V and 6 bases at J, with 20 bases in the middle.

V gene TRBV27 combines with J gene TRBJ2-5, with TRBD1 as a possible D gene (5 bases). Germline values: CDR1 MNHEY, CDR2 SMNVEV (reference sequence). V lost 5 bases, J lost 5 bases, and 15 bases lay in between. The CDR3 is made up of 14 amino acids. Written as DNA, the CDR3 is TGTGCCAGCAGTCCCGACAGTCCTAGGGAGACCCAGTACTTC. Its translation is CASSPDSPRETQYF.

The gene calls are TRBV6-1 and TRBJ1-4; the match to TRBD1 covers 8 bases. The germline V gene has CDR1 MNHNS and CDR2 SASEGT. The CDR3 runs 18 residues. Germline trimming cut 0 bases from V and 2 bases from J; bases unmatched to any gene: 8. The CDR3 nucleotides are TGTGCCAGCAGTGAAGCGTCAGGGGGCGGATGGACTAATGAAAAACTGTTTTTT. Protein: CASSEASGGGWTNEKLFF.

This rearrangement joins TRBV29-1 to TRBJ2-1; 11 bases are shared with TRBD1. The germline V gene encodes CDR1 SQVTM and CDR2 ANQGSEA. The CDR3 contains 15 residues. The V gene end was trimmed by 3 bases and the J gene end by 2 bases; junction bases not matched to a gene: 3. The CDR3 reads CSVEGQGGTYNEQFF. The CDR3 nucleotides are TGCAGCGTTGAGGGACAGGGGGGCACCTACAATGAGCAGTTCTTC.

The CDR3 sequence is CASRIRLAHEQYF. The CDR3 nucleotides are TGTGCCAGCAGAATTCGACTAGCCCACGAGCAGTACTTC. The chain joins TRBV2 to TRBJ2-7; 7 positions agree with TRBD2. With 6 bases clipped from V and 5 bases from J, the junction kept 7 bases outside the gene matches. Germline loops: CDR1 SNHLY, CDR2 FYNNEI. This CDR3 contains 13 residues.

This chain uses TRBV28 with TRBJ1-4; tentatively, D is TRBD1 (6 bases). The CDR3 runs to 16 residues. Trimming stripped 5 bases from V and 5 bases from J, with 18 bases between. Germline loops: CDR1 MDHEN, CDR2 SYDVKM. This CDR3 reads CASSDGTHEGNEKLFF. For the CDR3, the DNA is TGTGCCAGCAGTGACGGGACACACGAGGGGAATGAAAAACTGTTTTTT.

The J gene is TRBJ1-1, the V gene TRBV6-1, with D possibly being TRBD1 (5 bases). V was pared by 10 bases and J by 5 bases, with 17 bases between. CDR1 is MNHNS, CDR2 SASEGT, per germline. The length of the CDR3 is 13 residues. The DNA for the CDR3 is TGTGCCACCTCATGGGGGGGGATGACTGAAGCTTTCTTT. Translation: CATSWGGMTEAFF.

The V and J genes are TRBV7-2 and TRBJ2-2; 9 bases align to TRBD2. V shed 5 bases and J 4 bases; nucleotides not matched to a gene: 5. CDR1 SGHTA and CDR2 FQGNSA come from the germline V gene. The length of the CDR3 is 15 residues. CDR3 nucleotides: TGTGCCAGCAGCGTTAGCGGGAGAGCCACCGGGGAGCTGTTTTTT. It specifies CASSVSGRATGELFF.

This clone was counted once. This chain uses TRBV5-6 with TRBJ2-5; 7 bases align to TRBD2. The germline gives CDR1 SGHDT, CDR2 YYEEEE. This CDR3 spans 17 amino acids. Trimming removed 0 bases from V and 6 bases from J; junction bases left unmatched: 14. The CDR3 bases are TGTGCCAGCAGCTTGGCGGTCCTAGCGGTCGGCGGCCAGACCCAGTACTTC. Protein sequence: CASSLAVLAVGGQTQYF. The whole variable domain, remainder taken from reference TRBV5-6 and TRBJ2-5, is DAGVTQSPTHLIKTRGQQVTLRCSPKSGHDTVSWYQQALGQGPQFIFQYYEEEERQRGNFPDRFSGHQFPNYSSELNVNALLLGDSALYLCASSLAVLAVGGQTQYFGPGTRLLVL.

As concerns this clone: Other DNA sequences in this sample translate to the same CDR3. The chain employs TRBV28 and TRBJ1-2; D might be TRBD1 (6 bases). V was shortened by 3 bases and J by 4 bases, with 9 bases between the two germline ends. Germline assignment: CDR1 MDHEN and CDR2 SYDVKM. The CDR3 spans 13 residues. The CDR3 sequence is CASSFSRGYGYTF. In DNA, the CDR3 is TGTGCCAGCAGTTTCAGCAGGGGCTATGGCTACACCTTC.

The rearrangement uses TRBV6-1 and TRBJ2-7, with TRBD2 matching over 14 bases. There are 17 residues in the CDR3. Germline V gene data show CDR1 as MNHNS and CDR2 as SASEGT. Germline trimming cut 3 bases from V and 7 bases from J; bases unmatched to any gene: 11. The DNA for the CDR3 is TGTGCCAGCAGTGACGGGGGACTAGCGGGAGAACGGGGGGAGCAGTACTTC. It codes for CASSDGGLAGERGEQYF.

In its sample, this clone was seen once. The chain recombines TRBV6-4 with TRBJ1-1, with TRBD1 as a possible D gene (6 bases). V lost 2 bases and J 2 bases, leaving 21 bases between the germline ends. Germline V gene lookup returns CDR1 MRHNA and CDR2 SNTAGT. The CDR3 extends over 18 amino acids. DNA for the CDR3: TGTGCCAGCAGTGACCCCACCGGGACAAAAACCCCCAACACTGAAGCTTTCTTT. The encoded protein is CASSDPTGTKTPNTEAFF.

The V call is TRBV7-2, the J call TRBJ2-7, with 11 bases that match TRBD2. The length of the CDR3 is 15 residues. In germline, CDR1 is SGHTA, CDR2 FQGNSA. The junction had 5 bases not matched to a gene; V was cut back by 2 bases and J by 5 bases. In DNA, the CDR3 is TGTGCCAGCAGCTTAACTAGCGGGAGCCAGAACGAGCAGTACTTC. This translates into CASSLTSGSQNEQYF.

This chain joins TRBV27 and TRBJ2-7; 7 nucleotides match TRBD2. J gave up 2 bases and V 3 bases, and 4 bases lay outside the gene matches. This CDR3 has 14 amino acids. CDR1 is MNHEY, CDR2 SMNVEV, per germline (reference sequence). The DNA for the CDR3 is TGTGCCAGCAGTTTGGGGGGGGTTACCTACGAGCAGTACTTC. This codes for CASSLGGVTYEQYF.